This T cell receptor beta chain was recovered during a study of human T cells and chemical hapten exposure. Whole-study context: Investigators sensitized about 2 cm by about 2 cm of upper inner arm skin with 2% DPC.

This CDR3 comprises 13 residues. The V gene end was trimmed by 5 bases and the J gene end by 6 bases; junction bases not matched to a gene: 5. Germline CDR1 SEHNR, CDR2 FQNEAQ (reference sequence). Time point reported: patch test 1, 2 weeks after DPC sensitization. Treatment here: therapeutic diphenylcyclopropenone sensitization with weekly scalp DPC. Each CDR3 protein gets one entry after TCRdb re-called the RACE reads with MiXCR. The table includes around 150,000 distinct CDR3 sequences, roughly 15% detected once. This clonotype was seen a handful of times. The clonotype was recovered from a woman under 40 with alopecia areata. Some clones in this sample may be carry-over from other donors' samples. This chain connects TRBV7-9 to TRBJ1-1; 8 bases are shared with TRBD1. Sequences were derived from whole blood, sampled in connection with sensitization to the hapten diphenylcyclopropenone (DPC). CDR3: CASSDQGQAEAFF. DNA of the CDR3: TGTGCCAGCAGCGATCAGGGACAGGCTGAAGCTTTCTTT.